This TCR beta chain was captured in a study of cytomegalovirus exposure and HLA in healthy donors. At the level of the study: Earlier findings included over 90 million unique TCR beta sequences obtained from about 180 million T cells.

Both 60 Vbeta primers and 13 Jbeta primers went into the PCR. Only in-frame clones appear in the TCRdb table, and some are missing; sequencing was by immunoSEQ multiplex PCR. The sample yields under 150,000 clones, around 82% seen once. Trimming shortened V by 4 bases and J by 9 bases, and 10 bases separated the two germline ends. The CDR3 loop spans 12 amino acids. Looked up from germline, CDR1 is LNHDA and CDR2 is SQIVND (reference sequence). About this clone itself: Its matching antigen is unknown.

General observations from the study: For most TCR beta V segments, an earlier analysis put the productive rate at about 87% or about 30% of the time. Later, TCR association rates were found to vary by HLA locus, highest for DRB1 and lowest for HLA-C.

This TCR derives from a boy between 10 and 17 years old in good health and CMV-seronegative. Sequenced sample: PBMCs. The genes are TRBV19 and TRBJ2-1; D is unresolved. The DNA for the CDR3 is TGTGCCAGTAGTACCCAGTCAGGTGAGCAGTTCTTC. Protein sequence: CASSTQSGEQFF.